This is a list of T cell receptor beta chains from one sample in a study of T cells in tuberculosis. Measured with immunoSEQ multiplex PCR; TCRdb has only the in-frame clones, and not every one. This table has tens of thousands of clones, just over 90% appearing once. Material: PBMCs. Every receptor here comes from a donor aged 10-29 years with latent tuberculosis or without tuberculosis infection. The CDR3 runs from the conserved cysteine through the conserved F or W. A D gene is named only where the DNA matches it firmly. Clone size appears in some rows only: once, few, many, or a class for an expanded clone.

CASSPGYGYTF TGTGCCAGCAGTCCCGGTTATGGCTACACCTTC NA 11 NA TRBJ1-2 TRBV28
CASMGTAIFTDTQYF TGTGCCAGCATGGGGACAGCGATATTCACAGATACGCAGTATTTT TRBD1 15 NA TRBJ2-3 TRBV2
CASSLVGSGFTDTQYF TGCGCCAGCAGCTTGGTGGGGAGCGGATTCACAGATACGCAGTATTTT NA 16 once TRBJ2-3 TRBV5-1
CASSSKQGAGTNEKLFF TGCGCCAGCAGCTCCAAACAGGGGGCCGGTACTAATGAAAAACTGTTTTTT TRBD1 17 NA TRBJ1-4 TRBV5-1
CASSPGTGNGYTF TGTGCCAGCAGCCCTGGGACAGGGAATGGCTACACCTTC TRBD1 13 NA TRBJ1-2 TRBV11-2
CASSEREISYEQYF TGTGCCAGCAGCGAGCGGGAGATTTCCTACGAGCAGTACTTC TRBD2 14 NA TRBJ2-7 TRBV2
CASSSYSAGGGETQYF TGTGCCAGCAGTTCCTATAGCGCGGGGGGCGGGGAGACCCAGTACTTC TRBD2 16 NA TRBJ2-5 TRBV27
CACSPGGSEKLFF TGTGCCTGCAGTCCCGGGGGTAGTGAAAAACTGTTTTTT NA 13 NA TRBJ1-4 TRBV30
CASSPREGDTQYF TGTGCCAGCAGTCCCCGGGAGGGGGATACGCAGTATTTT TRBD2 13 NA TRBJ2-3 TRBV6-9
CASSLDQGPYNEQFF TGTGCCAGCAGCTTAGACCAGGGGCCCTACAATGAGCAGTTCTTC NA 15 once TRBJ2-1 TRBV11-3
CAWSPRGGAKHSPLHF TGTGCCTGGAGCCCGCGGGGGGGAGCCAAGCATTCACCCCTCCACTTT NA 16 NA TRBJ1-6 TRBV30
CASSQADRDTGELFF TGTGCCAGCAGCCAAGCGGACAGGGACACCGGGGAGCTGTTTTTT TRBD1 15 NA TRBJ2-2 TRBV4-2
CAWSPPGQGRYEQYF TGTGCCTGGAGTCCCCCGGGACAGGGGCGATACGAGCAGTACTTC TRBD1 15 NA TRBJ2-7 TRBV30
CASSQDRHTEAFF TGTGCCAGCAGCCAAGACAGGCACACTGAAGCTTTCTTT NA 13 NA TRBJ1-1 TRBV14
CASSAKLDRGPYEQYF TGTGCCAGCAGCGCGAAATTGGACAGGGGGCCCTACGAGCAGTACTTC TRBD1 16 NA TRBJ2-7 TRBV7-2
CAIRAGQANTGELFF TGTGCCATCAGGGCCGGACAGGCGAACACCGGGGAGCTGTTTTTT TRBD1 15 NA TRBJ2-2 TRBV10-3
CASSPRGHGTGALWEKLFF TGTGCCAGCAGCCCCCGCGGACACGGGACAGGGGCGTTATGGGAAAAACTGTTTTTT TRBD1 19 NA TRBJ1-4 TRBV16
CAISDRGNYEQYF TGTGCCATCAGTGACCGGGGAAACTACGAGCAGTACTTC NA 13 NA TRBJ2-7 TRBV10-3
CAISESPPGTQHF TGTGCCATCAGTGAGAGTCCACCGGGGACTCAGCATTTT NA 13 NA TRBJ1-5 TRBV10-3
CSVERAGTSVRDF TGCAGCGTTGAAAGAGCCGGGACTAGCGTTCGGGACTTC TRBD2 13 NA TRBJ2-7 TRBV29-1
CASSQGHIYEQYF TGTGCCAGCAGCCAAGGACACATCTACGAGCAGTACTTC NA 13 NA TRBJ2-7 TRBV14
CASSQATGGYSPLHF TGCGCCAGCAGCCAAGCAACAGGGGGCTATTCACCCCTCCACTTT TRBD1 15 NA TRBJ1-6 TRBV4-3
CASSATSLNTEAFF TGTGCCAGCAGCGCGACATCTTTGAACACTGAAGCTTTCTTT NA 14 NA TRBJ1-1 TRBV9
CASSRGGGRNHYNEQFF TGTGCCAGCAGTAGGGGCGGGGGAAGAAATCACTACAATGAGCAGTTCTTC TRBD2 17 once TRBJ2-1 TRBV27
CASSPPGGETGELFF TGTGCCAGCAGCCCCCCGGGAGGAGAAACCGGGGAGCTGTTTTTT TRBD2 15 NA TRBJ2-2 TRBV5-6
CASSPPVDRGLETQYF TGTGCCAGCAGCCCGCCCGTAGACAGGGGGCTAGAGACCCAGTACTTC TRBD1 16 NA TRBJ2-5 TRBV28
CAISEGLAGRTGELFF TGTGCCATCAGTGAAGGGCTAGCGGGACGGACCGGGGAGCTGTTTTTT TRBD2 16 NA TRBJ2-2 TRBV10-3
CASSQRGSGTEAFF TGTGCCAGTAGTCAAAGGGGGTCTGGCACTGAAGCTTTCTTT NA 14 NA TRBJ1-1 TRBV19
CAILTQPGNFWNEKLFF TGTGCCATCCTCACCCAGCCGGGGAACTTCTGGAATGAAAAACTGTTTTTT NA 17 NA TRBJ1-4 TRBV2
CASSLWAGGHPSSYNEQFF TGTGCCAGCAGTTTATGGGCAGGTGGACACCCTTCCTCCTACAATGAGCAGTTCTTC NA 19 few TRBJ2-1 TRBV28
CASSELTSKLNEQFF TGTGCCAGCAGTGAACTTACTAGCAAGTTGAATGAGCAGTTCTTC NA 15 NA TRBJ2-1 TRBV25-1
CASSFDRGGRKLFF TGTGCCAGCAGTTTTGACAGGGGAGGGCGAAAACTGTTTTTT TRBD1 14 NA TRBJ1-4 TRBV28
CASSLRLGDNEQFF TGTGCCAGCAGCTTAAGGTTGGGAGACAATGAGCAGTTCTTC NA 14 NA TRBJ2-1 TRBV13
CASRFRQGAETQYF TGTGCCAGCAGATTTCGACAGGGGGCTGAGACCCAGTACTTC TRBD1 14 NA TRBJ2-5 TRBV7-2
CASSTLFGDTQYF TGTGCCAGCAGTACCTTATTCGGAGATACGCAGTATTTT NA 13 once TRBJ2-3 TRBV6-5
CSVILAVSYEQYF TGCAGCGTCATACTAGCGGTGTCCTACGAGCAGTACTTC TRBD2 13 NA TRBJ2-7 TRBV29-1
CASIHTDTQYF TGTGCCAGCATCCACACAGATACGCAGTATTTT NA 11 NA TRBJ2-3 TRBV28
CASNWRSTSYNEQFF TGTGCCAGCAATTGGCGGAGTACATCCTACAATGAGCAGTTCTTC NA 15 once TRBJ2-1 TRBV6-5
CASSRYRETDEQYF TGCGCCAGCAGCCGCTACAGGGAAACCGACGAGCAGTACTTC NA 14 NA TRBJ2-7 TRBV5-1
CSASGRSEQYF TGCAGTGCTAGTGGCAGAAGCGAGCAGTACTTC NA 11 NA TRBJ2-7 TRBV20-1
CASSLGTIAGGSGYTF TGTGCCAGCAGCTTAGGCACCATCGCCGGAGGGTCGGGCTACACCTTC NA 16 NA TRBJ1-2 TRBV7-9
CASSVGTGETQYF TGTGCCAGCAGCGTAGGGACAGGAGAGACCCAGTACTTC TRBD1 13 NA TRBJ2-5 TRBV9
CASSLYTGNTEAFF TGTGCCAGCAGTCTCTACACAGGGAACACTGAAGCTTTCTTT NA 14 NA TRBJ1-1 TRBV28
CASSSDREPGQPQHF TGTGCCAGCAGCTCAGACAGGGAGCCGGGGCAGCCCCAGCATTTT TRBD1 15 NA TRBJ1-5 TRBV7-2
CASSQDPSGGYTDTQYF TGCGCCAGCAGCCAAGATCCTAGCGGGGGGTACACAGATACGCAGTATTTT TRBD2 17 NA TRBJ2-3 TRBV4-3
CATRQVFNSPLHF TGTGCCACCCGACAGGTGTTTAATTCACCCCTCCACTTT NA 13 few TRBJ1-6 TRBV27
CASSYLQGDDEQFF TGCGCCAGCAGCTACCTCCAGGGGGACGATGAGCAGTTCTTC TRBD1 14 NA TRBJ2-1 TRBV5-1
CASSLWGLSNTEAFF TGTGCCAGCAGTTTATGGGGACTATCGAACACTGAAGCTTTCTTT NA 15 NA TRBJ1-1 TRBV28
CAISERQGAEAFF TGTGCCATCAGTGAACGACAGGGGGCTGAAGCTTTCTTT TRBD1 13 NA TRBJ1-1 TRBV10-3
CASSQRAGGETQYF TGTGCCAGCAGTCAAAGGGCAGGGGGGGAGACCCAGTACTTC NA 14 NA TRBJ2-5 TRBV5-4
CASSPSSGWREQYF TGTGCCAGCAGCCCGAGTTCAGGCTGGAGGGAGCAGTACTTC NA 14 NA TRBJ2-7 TRBV7-2
CASSTKGDQPQHF TGCGCCAGCAGCACAAAAGGGGATCAGCCCCAGCATTTT NA 13 NA TRBJ1-5 TRBV5-1